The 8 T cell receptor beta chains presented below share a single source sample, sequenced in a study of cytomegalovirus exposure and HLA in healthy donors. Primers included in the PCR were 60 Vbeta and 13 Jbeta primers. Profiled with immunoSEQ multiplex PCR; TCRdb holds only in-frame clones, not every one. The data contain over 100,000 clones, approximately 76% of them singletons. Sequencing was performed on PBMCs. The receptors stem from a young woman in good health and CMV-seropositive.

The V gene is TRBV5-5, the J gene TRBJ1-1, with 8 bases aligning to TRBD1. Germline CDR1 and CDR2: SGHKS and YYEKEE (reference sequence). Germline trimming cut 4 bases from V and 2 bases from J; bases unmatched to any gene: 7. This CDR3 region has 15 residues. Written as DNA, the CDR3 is TGTGCCAGCAGCCTCCGACAGGGGCCAAACACTGAAGCTTTCTTT. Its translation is CASSLRQGPNTEAFF.

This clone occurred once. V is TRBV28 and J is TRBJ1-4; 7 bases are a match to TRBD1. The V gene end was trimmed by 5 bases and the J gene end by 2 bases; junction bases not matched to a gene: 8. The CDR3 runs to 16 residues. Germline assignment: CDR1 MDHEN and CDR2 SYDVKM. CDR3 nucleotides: TGTGCCAGCAGTCCCCTACAGGGGCCGACTAATGAAAAACTGTTTTTT. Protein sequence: CASSPLQGPTNEKLFF.

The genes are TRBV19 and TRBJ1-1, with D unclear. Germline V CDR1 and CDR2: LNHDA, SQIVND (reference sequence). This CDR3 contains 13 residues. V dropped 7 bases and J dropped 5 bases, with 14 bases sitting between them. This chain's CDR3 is CASTWRGWTEAFF. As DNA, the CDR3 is TGTGCCAGTACTTGGAGAGGCTGGACTGAAGCTTTCTTT. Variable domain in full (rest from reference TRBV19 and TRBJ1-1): DGGITQSPKYLFRKEGQNVTLSCEQNLNHDAMYWYRQDPGQGLRLIYYSQIVNDFQKGDIAEGYSVSREKKESFPLTVTSAQKNPTAFYLCASTWRGWTEAFFGQGTRLTVV.

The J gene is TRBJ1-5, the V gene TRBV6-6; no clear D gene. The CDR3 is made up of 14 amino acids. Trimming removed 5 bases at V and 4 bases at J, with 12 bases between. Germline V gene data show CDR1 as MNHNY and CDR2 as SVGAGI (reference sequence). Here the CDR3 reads CASSPGPGNQPQHF. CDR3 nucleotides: TGTGCCAGCAGTCCTGGGCCTGGGAATCAGCCCCAGCATTTT.

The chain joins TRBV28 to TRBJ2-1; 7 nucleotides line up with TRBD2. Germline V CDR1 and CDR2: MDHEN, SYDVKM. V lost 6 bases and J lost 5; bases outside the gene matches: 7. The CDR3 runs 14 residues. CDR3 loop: CASRPAGVNNEQFF. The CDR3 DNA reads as TGTGCCAGCAGGCCGGCGGGAGTAAACAATGAGCAGTTCTTC.

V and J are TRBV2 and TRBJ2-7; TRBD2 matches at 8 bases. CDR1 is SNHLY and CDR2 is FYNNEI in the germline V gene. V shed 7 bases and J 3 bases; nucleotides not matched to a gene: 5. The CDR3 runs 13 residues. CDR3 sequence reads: CASTREEGYEQYF. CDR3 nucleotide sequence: TGTGCCAGCACGCGGGAGGAAGGCTACGAGCAGTACTTC.

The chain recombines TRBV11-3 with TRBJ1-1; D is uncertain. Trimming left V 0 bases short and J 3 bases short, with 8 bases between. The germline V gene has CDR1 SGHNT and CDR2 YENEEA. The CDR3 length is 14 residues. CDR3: CASSLDPGDTEAFF. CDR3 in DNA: TGTGCCAGCAGCTTAGACCCCGGGGACACTGAAGCTTTCTTT.

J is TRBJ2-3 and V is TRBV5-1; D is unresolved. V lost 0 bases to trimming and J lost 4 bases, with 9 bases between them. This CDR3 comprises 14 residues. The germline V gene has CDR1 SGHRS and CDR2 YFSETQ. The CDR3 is CASSLGELSDTQYF. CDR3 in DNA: TGCGCCAGCAGCTTGGGCGAGCTTTCAGATACGCAGTATTTT.